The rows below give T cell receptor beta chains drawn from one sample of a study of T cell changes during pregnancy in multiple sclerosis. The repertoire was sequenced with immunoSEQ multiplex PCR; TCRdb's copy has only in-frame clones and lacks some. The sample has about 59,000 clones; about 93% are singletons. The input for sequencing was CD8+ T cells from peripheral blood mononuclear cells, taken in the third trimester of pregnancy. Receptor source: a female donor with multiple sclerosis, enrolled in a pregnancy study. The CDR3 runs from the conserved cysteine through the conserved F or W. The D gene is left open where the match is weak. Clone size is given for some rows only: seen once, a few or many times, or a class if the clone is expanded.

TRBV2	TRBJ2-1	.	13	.	CASSVASWNEQFF	TGTGCCAGCAGTGTTGCTAGCTGGAATGAGCAGTTCTTC
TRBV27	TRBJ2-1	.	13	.	CASSLSADNEQFF	TGTGCCAGCAGTTTATCTGCGGACAATGAGCAGTTCTTC
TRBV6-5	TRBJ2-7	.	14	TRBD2	CASSVTSGSGEQYF	TGTGCCAGCAGTGTGACTAGCGGGAGCGGCGAGCAGTACTTC
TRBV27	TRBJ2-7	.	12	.	CASSLKGYEQYF	TGTGCCAGCAGTTTAAAGGGGTACGAGCAGTACTTC
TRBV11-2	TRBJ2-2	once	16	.	CASSLVAKANTGELFF	TGTGCCAGCAGCTTAGTTGCTAAAGCGAACACCGGGGAGCTGTTTTTT
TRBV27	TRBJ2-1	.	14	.	CASSPGTVYNEQFF	TGTGCCAGCAGTCCGGGGACTGTTTACAATGAGCAGTTCTTC
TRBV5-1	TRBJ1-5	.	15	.	CASSRGEGVNQPQHF	TGCGCCAGCAGCCGGGGGGAGGGAGTGAACCAGCCCCAGCATTTT
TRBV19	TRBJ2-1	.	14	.	CASKSGGLDNEQFF	TGTGCCAGTAAATCCGGGGGATTAGACAATGAGCAGTTCTTC
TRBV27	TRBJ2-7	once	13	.	CASSFATSYEQYF	TGTGCCAGCAGTTTCGCAACTTCCTACGAGCAGTACTTC
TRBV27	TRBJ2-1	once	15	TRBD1	CASRYGQASYNEQFF	TGTGCCAGCAGGTACGGACAGGCATCCTACAATGAGCAGTTCTTC
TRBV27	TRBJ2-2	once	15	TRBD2	CASSLSGSGTGELFF	TGTGCCAGCAGCCTTAGCGGGAGCGGCACCGGGGAGCTGTTTTTT
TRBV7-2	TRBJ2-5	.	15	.	CASSFSGAFQETQYF	TGTGCCAGCAGCTTTAGCGGAGCATTCCAAGAGACCCAGTACTTC
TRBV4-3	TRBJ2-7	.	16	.	CASSQVWASDSYEQYF	TGCGCCAGCAGCCAAGTCTGGGCATCCGACTCCTACGAGCAGTACTTC
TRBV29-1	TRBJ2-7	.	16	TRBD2	CSVERVTGGSVVEQYF	TGCAGCGTTGAACGGGTGACGGGAGGGAGTGTGGTAGAGCAGTACTTC
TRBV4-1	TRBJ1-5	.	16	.	CASSQDRTTGNQPQHF	TGCGCCAGCAGCCAAGATCGAACGACTGGGAATCAGCCCCAGCATTTT
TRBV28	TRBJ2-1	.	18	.	CASSSGPVHGSWNNEQFF	TGTGCCAGCAGTTCCGGCCCGGTACACGGGAGCTGGAACAATGAGCAGTTCTTC
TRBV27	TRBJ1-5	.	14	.	CASSLSGGSQPQHF	TGTGCCAGCAGTTTATCTGGAGGGAGTCAGCCCCAGCATTTT
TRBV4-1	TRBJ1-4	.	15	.	CASSQDRGTNEKLFF	TGCGCCAGCAGCCAAGATAGGGGAACTAATGAAAAACTGTTTTTT
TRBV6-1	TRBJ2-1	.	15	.	CASSEAPGGGNEQFF	TGTGCCAGCAGTGAAGCCCCGGGTGGTGGGAATGAGCAGTTCTTC
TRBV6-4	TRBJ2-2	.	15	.	CASSEVGAGTGELFF	TGTGCTAGCAGTGAAGTGGGGGCCGGCACCGGGGAGCTGTTTTTT
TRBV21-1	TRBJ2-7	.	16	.	CASSERQQVVSYEQYF	TGTGCCAGCAGCGAAAGGCAACAGGTAGTTTCCTACGAGCAGTACTTC
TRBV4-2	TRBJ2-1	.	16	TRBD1	CASSDRRTGVNNEQFF	TGTGCCAGCAGCGACCGGAGGACAGGTGTTAACAATGAGCAGTTCTTC
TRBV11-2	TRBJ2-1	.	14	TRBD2	CASAPGASGNEQFF	TGTGCCAGCGCCCCGGGAGCTAGCGGGAATGAGCAGTTCTTC
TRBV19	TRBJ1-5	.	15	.	CASRSGLGDVTPQHF	TGTGCCAGTAGGTCGGGACTGGGGGACGTGACCCCCCAGCATTTT
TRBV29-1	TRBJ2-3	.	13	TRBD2	CSARAGVTDTQYF	TGCAGCGCCCGAGCGGGAGTAACAGATACGCAGTATTTT
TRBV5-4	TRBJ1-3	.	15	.	CASSLDGFSGNTIYF	TGTGCCAGCAGCTTGGACGGGTTCTCTGGAAACACCATATATTTT
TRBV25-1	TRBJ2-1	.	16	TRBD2	CASSARTSGSYNEQFF	TGTGCCAGCAGTGCCCGTACTAGCGGTTCCTACAATGAGCAGTTCTTC
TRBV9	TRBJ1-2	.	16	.	CASSVEGSPFFYGYTF	TGTGCCAGCAGCGTAGAGGGGTCCCCTTTTTTCTATGGCTACACCTTC
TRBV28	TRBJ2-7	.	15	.	CASSLRGRRVYEQYF	TGTGCCAGCAGTTTGCGGGGCCGCCGGGTCTACGAGCAGTACTTC
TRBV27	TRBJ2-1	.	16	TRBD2	CASSLAGGPTYNEQFF	TGTGCCAGCAGCTTAGCGGGAGGGCCCACCTACAATGAGCAGTTCTTC
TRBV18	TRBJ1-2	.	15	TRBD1	CASSPLDRVNYGYTF	TGTGCCAGCTCACCTCTCGACAGGGTGAACTATGGCTACACCTTC
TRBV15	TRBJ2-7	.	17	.	CATSSSQGVAAPYEQYF	TGTGCCACCAGCTCTTCTCAGGGGGTAGCGGCTCCCTACGAGCAGTACTTC
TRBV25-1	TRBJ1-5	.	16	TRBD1	CASSTKRDRSNQPQHF	TGTGCCAGCAGTACCAAGAGGGACAGAAGCAATCAGCCCCAGCATTTT
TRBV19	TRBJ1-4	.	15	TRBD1	CASRGQGVPNEKLFF	TGTGCCAGTAGGGGACAGGGTGTCCCTAATGAAAAACTGTTTTTT
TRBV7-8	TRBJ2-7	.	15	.	CASSLMGRGAYEQYF	TGTGCCAGCAGCTTAATGGGCAGGGGGGCCTACGAGCAGTACTTC
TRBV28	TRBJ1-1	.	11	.	CASRTASEAFF	TGTGCCAGCAGGACAGCTTCTGAAGCTTTCTTT
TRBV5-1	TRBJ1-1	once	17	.	CASSLFGDPGMNTEAFF	TGCGCCAGCAGCTTGTTCGGAGACCCCGGCATGAACACTGAAGCTTTCTTT
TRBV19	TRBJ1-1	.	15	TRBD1	CASMMDRGLNTEAFF	TGTGCCAGTATGATGGACAGGGGGCTGAACACTGAAGCTTTCTTT
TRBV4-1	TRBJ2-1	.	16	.	CASSQDRAAEPNEQFF	TGCGCCAGCAGCCAAGATAGGGCAGCGGAACCGAATGAGCAGTTCTTC
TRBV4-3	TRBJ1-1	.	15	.	CASSQGQTLGTEAFF	TGCGCCAGCAGCCAAGGACAGACCCTTGGCACTGAAGCTTTCTTT
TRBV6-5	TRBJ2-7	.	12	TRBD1	CASRDSSYEQYF	TGTGCCTCCCGGGACAGCTCCTACGAGCAGTACTTC
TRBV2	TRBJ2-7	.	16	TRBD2	CASSAFGASGRSEQYF	TGTGCCAGCAGTGCCTTCGGGGCTAGCGGGAGAAGCGAGCAGTACTTC
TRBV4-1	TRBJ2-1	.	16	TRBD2	CASSHLAGGDGDEQFF	TGCGCCAGCAGCCACCTCGCGGGAGGGGATGGCGATGAGCAGTTCTTC
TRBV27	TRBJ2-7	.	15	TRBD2	CASSFRLAGVYEQYF	TGTGCCAGCAGTTTCAGGCTAGCGGGAGTGTACGAGCAGTACTTC
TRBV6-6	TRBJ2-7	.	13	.	CASSPTGRDEQYF	TGTGCCAGCAGTCCTACAGGGAGAGACGAGCAGTACTTC
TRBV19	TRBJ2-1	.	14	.	CASSTVPTRHEQFF	TGTGCCAGTAGTACCGTCCCGACACGTCATGAGCAGTTCTTC
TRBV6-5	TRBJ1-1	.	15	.	CASSYSPQLHTEAFF	TGTGCCAGCAGTTACTCTCCGCAGTTACACACTGAAGCTTTCTTT
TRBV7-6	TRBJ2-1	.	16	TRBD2	CASNPTSSGRAYEQFF	TGTGCCAGCAACCCTACCTCTAGCGGGAGGGCCTATGAGCAGTTCTTC
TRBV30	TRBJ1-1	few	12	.	CAWQDWDTEAFF	TGTGCCTGGCAGGATTGGGACACTGAAGCTTTCTTT
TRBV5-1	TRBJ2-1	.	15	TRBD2	CASSGGTSGHNEQFF	TGCGCCAGCAGCGGAGGGACTAGCGGCCACAATGAGCAGTTCTTC
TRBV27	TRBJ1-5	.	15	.	CASSPSPGGIQPQHF	TGTGCCAGCAGTCCCAGCCCCGGGGGGATTCAGCCCCAGCATTTT